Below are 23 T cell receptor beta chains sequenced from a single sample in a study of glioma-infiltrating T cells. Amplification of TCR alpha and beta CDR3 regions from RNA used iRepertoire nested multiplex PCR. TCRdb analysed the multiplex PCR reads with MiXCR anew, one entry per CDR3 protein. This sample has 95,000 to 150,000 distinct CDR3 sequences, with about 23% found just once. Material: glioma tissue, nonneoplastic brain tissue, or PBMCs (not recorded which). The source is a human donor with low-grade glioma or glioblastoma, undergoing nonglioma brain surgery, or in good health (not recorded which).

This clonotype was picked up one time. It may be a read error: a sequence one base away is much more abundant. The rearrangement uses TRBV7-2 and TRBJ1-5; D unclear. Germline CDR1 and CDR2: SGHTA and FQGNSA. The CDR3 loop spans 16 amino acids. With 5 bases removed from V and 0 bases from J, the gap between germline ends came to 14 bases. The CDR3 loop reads CASSQRRADSNQPQHF. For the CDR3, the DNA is TGTGCCAGCAGCCAACGGCGAGCTGATAGCAATCAGCCCCAGCATTTT.

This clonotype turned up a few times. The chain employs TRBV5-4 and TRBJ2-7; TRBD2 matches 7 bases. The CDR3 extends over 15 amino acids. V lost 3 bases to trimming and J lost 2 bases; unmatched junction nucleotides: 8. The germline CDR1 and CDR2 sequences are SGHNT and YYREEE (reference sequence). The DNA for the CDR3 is TGTGCCAGCAGCTCTGGACTAGGTCTTACCTACGAGCAGTACTTC. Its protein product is CASSSGLGLTYEQYF.

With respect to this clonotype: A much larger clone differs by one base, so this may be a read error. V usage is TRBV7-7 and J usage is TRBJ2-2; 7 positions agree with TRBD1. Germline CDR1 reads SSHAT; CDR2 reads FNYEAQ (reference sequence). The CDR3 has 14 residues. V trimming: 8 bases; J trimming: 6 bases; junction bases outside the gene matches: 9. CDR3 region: CASRQIQGAGELFF. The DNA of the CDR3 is TGTGCCAGCCGCCAAATCCAGGGGGCCGGGGAGCTGTTTTTT.

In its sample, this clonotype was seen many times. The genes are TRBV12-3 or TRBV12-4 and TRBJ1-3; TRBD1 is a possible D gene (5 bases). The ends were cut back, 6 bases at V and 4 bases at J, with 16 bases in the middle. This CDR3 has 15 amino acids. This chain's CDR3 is CASSPAGTSGNTIYF. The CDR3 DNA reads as TGTGCCAGCAGCCCGGCGGGGACTTCAGGAAACACCATATATTTT.

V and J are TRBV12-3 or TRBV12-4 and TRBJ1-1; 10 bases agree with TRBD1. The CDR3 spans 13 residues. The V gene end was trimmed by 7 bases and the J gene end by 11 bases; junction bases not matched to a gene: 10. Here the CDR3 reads CASNPGQGPSAFF. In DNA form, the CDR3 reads TGTGCCAGCAATCCGGGACAGGGGCCCTCCGCTTTCTTT.

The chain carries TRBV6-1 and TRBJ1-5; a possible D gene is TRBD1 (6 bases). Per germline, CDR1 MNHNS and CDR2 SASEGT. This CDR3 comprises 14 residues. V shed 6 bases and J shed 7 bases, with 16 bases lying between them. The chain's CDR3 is CASRTAGERQPQHF. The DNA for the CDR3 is TGTGCCAGCAGAACGGCAGGGGAGCGACAGCCCCAGCATTTT.

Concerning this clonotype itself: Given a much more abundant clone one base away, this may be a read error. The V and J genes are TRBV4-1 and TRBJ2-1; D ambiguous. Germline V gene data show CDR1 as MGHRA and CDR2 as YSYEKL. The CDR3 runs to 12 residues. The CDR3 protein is CARSQDRYEQFF. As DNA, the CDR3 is TGCGCCAGGAGCCAAGATCGATATGAGCAGTTCTTC.

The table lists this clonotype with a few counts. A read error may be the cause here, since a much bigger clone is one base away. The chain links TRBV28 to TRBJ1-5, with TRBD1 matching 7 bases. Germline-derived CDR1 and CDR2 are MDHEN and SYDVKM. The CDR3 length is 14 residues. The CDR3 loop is CASGLGQDYQPQHF. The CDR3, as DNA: TGTGCCAGCGGTTTAGGACAGGACTATCAGCCCCAGCATTTT.

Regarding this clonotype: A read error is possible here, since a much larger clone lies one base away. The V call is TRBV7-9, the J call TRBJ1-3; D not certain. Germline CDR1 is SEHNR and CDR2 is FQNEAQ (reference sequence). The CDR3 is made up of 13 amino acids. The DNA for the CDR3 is TGTGCCTGCAGCTCCCTTTACGGAAACACCATATATTTT. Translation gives CACSSLYGNTIYF. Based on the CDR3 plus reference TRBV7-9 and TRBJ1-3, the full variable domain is DTGVSQNPRHKITKRGQNVTFRCDPISEHNRLYWYRQTLGQGPEFLTYFQNEAQLEKSRLLSDRFSAERPKGSFSTLEIQRTEQGDSAMYLCACSSLYGNTIYFGEGSWLTVV.

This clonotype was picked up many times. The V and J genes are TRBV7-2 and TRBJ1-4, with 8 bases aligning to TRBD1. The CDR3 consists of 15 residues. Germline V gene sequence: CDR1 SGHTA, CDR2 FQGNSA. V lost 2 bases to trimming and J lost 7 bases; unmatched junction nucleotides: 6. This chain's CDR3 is CASSLMAGGIEKLFF. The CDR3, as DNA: TGTGCCAGCAGCTTAATGGCAGGGGGCATTGAAAAACTGTTTTTT.

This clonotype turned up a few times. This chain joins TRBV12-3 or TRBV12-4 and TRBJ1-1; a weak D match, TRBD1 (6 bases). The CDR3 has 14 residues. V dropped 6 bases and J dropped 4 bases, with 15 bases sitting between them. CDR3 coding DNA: TGTGCCAGCAGCTACGGGGGCGCGAGCACTGAAGCTTTCTTT. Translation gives CASSYGGASTEAFF.

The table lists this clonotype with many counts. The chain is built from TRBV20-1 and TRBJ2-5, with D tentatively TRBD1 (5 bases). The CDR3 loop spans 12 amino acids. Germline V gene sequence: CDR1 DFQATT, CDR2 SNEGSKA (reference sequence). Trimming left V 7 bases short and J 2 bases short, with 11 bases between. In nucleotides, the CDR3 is TGCAGTGGCAGGGCGCGGCAAGAGACCCAGTACTTC. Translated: CSGRARQETQYF.

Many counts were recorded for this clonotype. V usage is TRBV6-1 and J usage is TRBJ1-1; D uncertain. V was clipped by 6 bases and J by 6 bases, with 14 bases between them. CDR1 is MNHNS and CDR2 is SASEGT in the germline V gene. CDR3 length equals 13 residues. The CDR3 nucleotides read TGTGCCAGCAGCCGACGGAGGGAGGCTGAAGCTTTCTTT. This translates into CASSRRREAEAFF.

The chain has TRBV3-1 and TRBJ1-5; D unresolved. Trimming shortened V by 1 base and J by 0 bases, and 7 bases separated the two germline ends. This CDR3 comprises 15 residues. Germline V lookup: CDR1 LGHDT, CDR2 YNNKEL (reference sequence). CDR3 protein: CASSQGVDSNQPQHF. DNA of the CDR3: TGTGCCAGCAGCCAAGGGGTGGATAGCAATCAGCCCCAGCATTTT.

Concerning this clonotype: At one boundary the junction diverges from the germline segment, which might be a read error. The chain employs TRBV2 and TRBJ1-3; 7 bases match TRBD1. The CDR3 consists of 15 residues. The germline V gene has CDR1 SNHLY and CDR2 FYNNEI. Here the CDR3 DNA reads TGTGCCAGCAGGGGCCGGACAGGATCTGGAGACACCATATATTTT. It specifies CASRGRTGSGDTIYF.

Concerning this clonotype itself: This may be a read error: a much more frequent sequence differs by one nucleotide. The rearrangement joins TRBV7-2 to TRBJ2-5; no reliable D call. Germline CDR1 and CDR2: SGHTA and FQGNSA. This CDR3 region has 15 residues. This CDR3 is CASSQLGWSQETQNF. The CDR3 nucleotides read TGTGCCAGCAGCCAATTAGGGTGGTCCCAAGAGACCCAGAACTTC.

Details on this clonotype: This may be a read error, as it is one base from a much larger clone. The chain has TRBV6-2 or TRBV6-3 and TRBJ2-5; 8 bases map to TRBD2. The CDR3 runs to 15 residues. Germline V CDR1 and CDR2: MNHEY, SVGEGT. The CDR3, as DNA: TGTGCCGGCAGTGATTTCGGACTAGCCGTCGAGACCCAGTACTTC. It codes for CAGSDFGLAVETQYF.

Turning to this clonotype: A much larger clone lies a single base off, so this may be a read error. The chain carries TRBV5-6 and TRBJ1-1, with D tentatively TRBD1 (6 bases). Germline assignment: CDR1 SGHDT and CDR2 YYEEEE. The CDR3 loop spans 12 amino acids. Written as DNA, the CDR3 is TGCGCCAGCAGCCAGACAGGAACCGGAGCTTTCTTT. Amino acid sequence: CASSQTGTGAFF.

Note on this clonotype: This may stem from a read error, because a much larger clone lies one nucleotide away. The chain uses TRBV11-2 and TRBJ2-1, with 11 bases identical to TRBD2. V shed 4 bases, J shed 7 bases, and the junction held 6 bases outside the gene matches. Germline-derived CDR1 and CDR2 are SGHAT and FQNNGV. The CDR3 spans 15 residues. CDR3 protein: CASSYLAGGFNEQFF. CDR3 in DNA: TGTGCCAGCAGCTATTTAGCGGGAGGGTTTAATGAGCAGTTCTTC.

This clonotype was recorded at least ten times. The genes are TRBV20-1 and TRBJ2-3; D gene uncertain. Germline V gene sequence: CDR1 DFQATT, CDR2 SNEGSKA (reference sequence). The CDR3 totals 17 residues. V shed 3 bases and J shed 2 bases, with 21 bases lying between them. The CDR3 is CSASSHRRSDLTDTQYF. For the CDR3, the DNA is TGCAGTGCTAGCTCCCATAGGCGGAGCGACCTCACAGATACGCAGTATTTT.

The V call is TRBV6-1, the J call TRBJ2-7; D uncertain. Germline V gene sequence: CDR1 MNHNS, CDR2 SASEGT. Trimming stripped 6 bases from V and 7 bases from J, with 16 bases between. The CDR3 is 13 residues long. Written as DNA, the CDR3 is TGTGCCAGCAGCTTAGGTGTGATGAGAGAGCAGTACTTC. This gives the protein CASSLGVMREQYF.

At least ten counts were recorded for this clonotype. The CDR3 coding sequence is TGCGCCAGCAGCCGAGGGACTAGCGGTAACCAAGAGACCCAGTACTTC. This codes for CASSRGTSGNQETQYF. This rearrangement joins TRBV4-1 to TRBJ2-5, with 11 positions matching TRBD2. The CDR3 sequence is 16 residues long. The germline V gene has CDR1 MGHRA and CDR2 YSYEKL. V lost 4 bases to trimming and J lost 0 bases; unmatched junction nucleotides: 4.

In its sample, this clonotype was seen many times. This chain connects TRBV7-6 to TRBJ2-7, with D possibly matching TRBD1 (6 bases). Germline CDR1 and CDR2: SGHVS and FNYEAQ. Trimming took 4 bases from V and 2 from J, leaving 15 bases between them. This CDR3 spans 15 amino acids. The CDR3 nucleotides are TGTGCCAGCAGCTCGTTTCGGACAGCTACCTACGAGCAGTACTTC. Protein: CASSSFRTATYEQYF.